What follows are 4 T cell receptor beta chains derived from one specimen sequenced in a study of cytomegalovirus exposure and HLA in healthy donors. Both 60 Vbeta primers and 13 Jbeta primers went into the PCR. The protocol was immunoSEQ multiplex PCR, while the TCRdb copy is restricted to in-frame clones and leaves out a portion. The data show 150,000 or so clones, roughly 80% seen once. The sample taken for sequencing was PBMCs. Every receptor here comes from a man in his late teens or twenties in good health and CMV-seropositive.

This clone was seen a few times. The rearrangement joins TRBV5-1 to TRBJ2-1, with D unresolved. This CDR3 is built from 14 residues. V dropped 1 base and J dropped 8 bases, with 13 bases sitting between them. The V gene's germline CDR1 is SGHRS and CDR2 YFSETQ. CDR3 region: CASSLQTYPDEQFF. The CDR3 coding sequence is TGCGCCAGCAGCTTGCAGACTTATCCTGATGAGCAGTTCTTC.

The chain carries TRBV5-8 and TRBJ2-7, with unresolved D. CDR1 SGHTS and CDR2 YDEGEE come from the germline V gene. Trimming left V 4 bases short and J 3 bases short, with 17 bases between. This CDR3 is built from 15 residues. In DNA form, the CDR3 reads TGTGCCAGCAGCGCGTTTTCCGGGTCCCACTACGAGCAGTACTTC. This gives the protein CASSAFSGSHYEQYF.

The J gene is TRBJ2-2, the V gene TRBV6-4, with TRBD2 identical over 7 bases. The CDR3 is 17 residues long. Germline V gene lookup returns CDR1 MRHNA and CDR2 SNTAGT. The V and J ends lost 0 bases and 6 bases, in that order; junction bases with no gene match: 10. The CDR3 is CASSDSGGSTGPGELFF. CDR3 nucleotides: TGTGCCAGCAGTGACTCGGGGGGGTCCACCGGGCCCGGGGAGCTGTTTTTT.

The chain links TRBV7-2 to TRBJ2-4; the D gene is possibly TRBD2 (6 bases). Germline assignment: CDR1 SGHTA and CDR2 FQGNSA. This CDR3 has 14 residues. V shed 5 bases and J shed 6 bases, with 14 bases lying between them. The CDR3: CASSGRDLINIQYF. The CDR3 region has the DNA TGTGCCAGCAGCGGACGGGACTTAATAAACATTCAGTACTTC.